This is a list of T cell receptor beta chains from one sample in a study of OX40 agonist ivuxolimab in advanced cancers. Clones were read by immunoSEQ multiplex PCR, and TCRdb kept only the in-frame ones, dropping some. The sample shows 20,000 or so clones, about four fifths of them seen only once. Source: CD4+ or CD8+ T cells sorted from blood, taken in a trial of the OX40 agonist ivuxolimab. The receptors stem from an adult with an advanced solid tumor such as melanoma, head and neck, liver or kidney cancer. The CDR3 runs from the conserved cysteine through the conserved F or W. Each record gives: D gene, V gene, J gene, clone size, CDR3 DNA, CDR3 protein. The D gene is left open where the match is weak. The size entry is marked missing in some rows and otherwise reads once, few, many or a size class.

D gene: .; V gene: TRBV29-1; J gene: TRBJ2-7; clone size: medium-sized; CDR3 DNA: TGCAGCGTTGAAGAAGCCCTCGACGAGCAGTACTTC; CDR3 protein: CSVEEALDEQYF
D gene: TRBD1; V gene: TRBV7-8; J gene: TRBJ1-4; clone size: .; CDR3 DNA: TGTGCCAGCAGCTCCACCCGACAGGGGGCGAATGAAAAACTGTTTTTT; CDR3 protein: CASSSTRQGANEKLFF
D gene: .; V gene: TRBV4-3; J gene: TRBJ1-1; clone size: few; CDR3 DNA: TGCGCCAGCAGCCTCCGCTGGGGAACGAACACTGAAGCTTTCTTT; CDR3 protein: CASSLRWGTNTEAFF
D gene: TRBD2; V gene: TRBV5-6; J gene: TRBJ2-7; clone size: many; CDR3 DNA: TGTGCCAGCAGCTTGCAACTAGCGGTCTACGAGCAGTACTTC; CDR3 protein: CASSLQLAVYEQYF
D gene: TRBD1; V gene: TRBV6-6; J gene: TRBJ1-2; clone size: .; CDR3 DNA: TGTGCCAGCCGGGACAGGGGGCTTTATGGCTACACCTTC; CDR3 protein: CASRDRGLYGYTF
D gene: .; V gene: TRBV19; J gene: TRBJ1-2; clone size: .; CDR3 DNA: TGTGCCAGTAGTGGATCTCAGGGCTATGGCTACACCTTC; CDR3 protein: CASSGSQGYGYTF
D gene: TRBD1; V gene: TRBV5-1; J gene: TRBJ1-3; clone size: .; CDR3 DNA: TGCGCCAGCAGCTTGGACAGGGGTAGTGGAAACACCATATATTTT; CDR3 protein: CASSLDRGSGNTIYF
D gene: .; V gene: TRBV27; J gene: TRBJ1-1; clone size: .; CDR3 DNA: TGTGCCAGCAACCGAGGGGCCGCCGGGATAGGAGCTTTCTTT; CDR3 protein: CASNRGAAGIGAFF
D gene: .; V gene: TRBV6-1; J gene: TRBJ1-1; clone size: .; CDR3 DNA: TGTGCCAGCAGTGAGGGGGAGATAGGTGAGATGAACACTGAAGCTTTCTTT; CDR3 protein: CASSEGEIGEMNTEAFF
D gene: .; V gene: TRBV19; J gene: TRBJ1-2; clone size: .; CDR3 DNA: TGTGCCAGTAGTATGGAAACCGGGACCTTCAATGGCTACACCTTC; CDR3 protein: CASSMETGTFNGYTF
D gene: TRBD1; V gene: TRBV4-1; J gene: TRBJ1-6; clone size: .; CDR3 DNA: TGCGCCAGCAGCCAAGATGCGGGACAGAACTATAATTCACCCCTCCACTTT; CDR3 protein: CASSQDAGQNYNSPLHF
D gene: .; V gene: TRBV4-1; J gene: TRBJ2-7; clone size: .; CDR3 DNA: TGCGCCAGCAGCCAAGGACCTGGTGAGCAGTACTTC; CDR3 protein: CASSQGPGEQYF
D gene: TRBD1; V gene: TRBV5-6; J gene: TRBJ1-6; clone size: .; CDR3 DNA: TGTGCCAGCAGCCGGACAGGGCAAGGTTCACCCCTCCACTTT; CDR3 protein: CASSRTGQGSPLHF
D gene: .; V gene: TRBV19; J gene: TRBJ1-1; clone size: .; CDR3 DNA: TGTGCCAGTAGTATGGGGCATGGGACTGAAGCTTTCTTT; CDR3 protein: CASSMGHGTEAFF
D gene: .; V gene: TRBV27; J gene: TRBJ2-1; clone size: .; CDR3 DNA: TGTGCCAGCAATGTAAGGGCGGGGAATGAGCAGTTCTTC; CDR3 protein: CASNVRAGNEQFF
D gene: .; V gene: TRBV9; J gene: TRBJ2-5; clone size: .; CDR3 DNA: TGTGCCAGCAGCGTAGAAGGAGGAGAAGAGACCCAGTACTTC; CDR3 protein: CASSVEGGEETQYF
D gene: .; V gene: TRBV11-2; J gene: TRBJ2-7; clone size: .; CDR3 DNA: TGTGCCAGCAGCTGGGTTGACCCCTACGAGCAGTACTTC; CDR3 protein: CASSWVDPYEQYF
D gene: .; V gene: TRBV10-3; J gene: TRBJ1-5; clone size: few; CDR3 DNA: TGTGCCATCAGTGAGTCGACATCAGGGAATCAGCCCCAGCATTTT; CDR3 protein: CAISESTSGNQPQHF
D gene: .; V gene: TRBV9; J gene: TRBJ1-1; clone size: .; CDR3 DNA: TGTGCCAGCAGCGGGGGGATCTCACGTGGAACTTTCTTT; CDR3 protein: CASSGGISRGTFF
D gene: .; V gene: TRBV6-1; J gene: TRBJ2-7; clone size: .; CDR3 DNA: TGTGCCACATTAGGGGGGGGCACGAGCGAGCAGTACTTC; CDR3 protein: CATLGGGTSEQYF
D gene: .; V gene: TRBV27; J gene: TRBJ1-4; clone size: .; CDR3 DNA: TGTGCCAGCAGGCTTTCGCGGTTCCTGGGGAATGAAAAACTGTTTTTT; CDR3 protein: CASRLSRFLGNEKLFF